The rows below give T cell receptor beta chains drawn from one sample of a study of blood T cell repertoires in COVID-19. TCRdb's table, derived via immunoSEQ multiplex PCR, lists solely in-frame clones and lacks some. Seen here are just under 250,000 clones, approximately 90% observed once, and the top ten hold roughly 3.7%. The sequenced sample consisted of PBMCs or T cells enriched from blood (not recorded which). Receptors originate from a woman under 40 who had recovered from COVID-19. Both conserved end residues are part of each CDR3.

TRBV30	TRBJ2-5	CASSGREQETQYF
TRBV7-2	TRBJ1-1	CASSLANSEEAFF
TRBV12-3/TRBV12-4	TRBJ1-1	CASSLWSFEAFF
TRBV29-1	TRBJ2-7	CSVTGLASLEQYF
TRBV30	TRBJ1-2	CAWSPRPYGYTF
TRBV5-1	TRBJ1-2	CASSSPLGGVDGYTF
TRBV4-3	TRBJ2-4	CASSQATGTDTKNIQYF
TRBV4-3	TRBJ2-1	CASSQVGLAGINEQFF
TRBV3-1/TRBV3-2	TRBJ2-1	CASSQEWGGSSYNEQFF
TRBV7-2	TRBJ2-7	CASSPGSFNEQYF
TRBV27	TRBJ2-2	CASSLTSYTGELFF
TRBV3-1/TRBV3-2	TRBJ1-3	CASSPTGNTIYF
TRBV5-1	TRBJ1-2	CASRRGGQGLPYYGYTF
TRBV28	TRBJ1-1	CASTYGTGVTEAFF
TRBV5-1	TRBJ1-1	CASSLGIRRQTNTEAFF
TRBV11-3	TRBJ2-1	CASSLGPPLAGYNEQFF
TRBV13	TRBJ1-1	CASSYWGDTEAFF
TRBV11-2	TRBJ2-1	CASSRPTGVFNEQFF
TRBV28	TRBJ1-5	CASRWTGGQPQHF
TRBV7-9	TRBJ2-7	CASGPPGVAGVSEQYF
TRBV30	TRBJ1-1	CAWRGRGAFF
TRBV18	TRBJ2-6	CASSHDKPDYYRGISGANVLTF
TRBV11-2	TRBJ2-2	CASSLSFRRAQEGTGELFF
TRBV19	TRBJ1-2	CASSITGANYGYTF
TRBV15	TRBJ1-3	CATSRGTGTGNTIYF
TRBV5-6	TRBJ2-5	CASSPGGRETQYF
TRBV12-5	TRBJ2-2	CASGPHDTGELFF
TRBV11-2	TRBJ2-1	CASSPSRNEQFF
TRBV28	TRBJ2-5	CASSLLSQVTQYF
TRBV5-6	TRBJ2-7	CASCQASHYEQYF
TRBV15	TRBJ1-2	CATKPGQGPPYGYTF
TRBV7-2	TRBJ1-5	CASSLEQGGQPQHF
TRBV28	TRBJ1-4	CASSLVGTGHEKLFF
TRBV5-1	TRBJ2-2	CASSSRTRVNTGELFF
TRBV19	TRBJ1-4	CASRGGMDEKLFF
TRBV14	TRBJ1-2	CASRDRGFKGVHGYTF
TRBV6-2/TRBV6-3	TRBJ1-5	CASSYSLGGGHQPQHF
TRBV6-5	TRBJ1-1	CASSYGGGTEAFF
TRBV29-1	TRBJ2-1	CSVAWQSDNEQFF
TRBV3-1/TRBV3-2	TRBJ1-1	CASSQGDIGTEAFF
TRBV5-4	TRBJ2-2	CASSSQREGITGELFF
TRBV27	TRBJ1-5	CASSFSRFRAQHF